This T cell receptor (beta chain) came from a study of control samples from healthy donors and cancer patients. Assay: immunoSEQ multiplex PCR; the TCRdb copy retains only in-frame clones and omits some. The sample contains about 84,000 clones, roughly 82% of which appear only once. The V gene's germline CDR1 is MNHEY and CDR2 SMNVEV (reference sequence). The CDR3 length is 14 residues. V was shortened by 5 bases and J by 3 bases, with 8 bases between the two germline ends. The sequenced sample was PBMCs. The chain joins TRBV27 to TRBJ2-6; TRBD2 is a possible D gene (6 bases). The source of this sequence is a man in his 60s with head and neck cancer. This chain's CDR3 is CASSPGVGANVLTF. The CDR3 region has the DNA TGTGCCAGCAGTCCGGGGGTTGGGGCCAACGTCCTGACTTTC.